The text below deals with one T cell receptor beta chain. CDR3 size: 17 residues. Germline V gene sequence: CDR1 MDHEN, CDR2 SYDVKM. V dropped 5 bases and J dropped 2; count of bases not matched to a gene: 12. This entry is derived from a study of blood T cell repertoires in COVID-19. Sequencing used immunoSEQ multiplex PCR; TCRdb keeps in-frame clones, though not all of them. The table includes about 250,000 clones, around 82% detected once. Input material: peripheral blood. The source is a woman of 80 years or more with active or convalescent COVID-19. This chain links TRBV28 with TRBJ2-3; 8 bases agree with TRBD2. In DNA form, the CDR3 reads TGTGCCAGCAGTGCACCAGGGGCGGGGGGATACACAGATACGCAGTATTTT. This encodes CASSAPGAGGYTDTQYF.